Below, 21 T cell receptor beta chains from the same sample are listed, as sequenced in a study of T cells in Graves' hyperthyroidism and ophthalmopathy. The investigators amplified TCR beta CDR3 regions from RNA transcripts. The HTBI primer set drove a first-round RT-PCR of the TCR CDR3. TCRdb recomputed calls from the multiplex PCR reads with MiXCR, one row per CDR3 protein. The sample yields under 400,000 distinct CDR3 sequences, 25% seen once. The sequenced sample consisted of blood. These receptors all stem from a man in his fifties with Graves' hyperthyroidism.

The rearrangement joins TRBV7-3 to TRBJ1-1; TRBD1 is a possible D gene (5 bases). The CDR3 has 17 amino acids. From germline, CDR1 is SGHTA and CDR2 FQGTGA. Trimming removed 2 bases from V and 1 base from J, with 17 bases in between. CDR3 nucleotides: TGTGCCAGCAGCTTATTTGGCCCTGGCAGGGAGAACACTGAAGCTTTCTTT. Its protein is CASSLFGPGRENTEAFF.

The chain combines TRBV27 with TRBJ2-7; 7 bases are shared with TRBD2. CDR3 length: 15 residues. V lost 0 bases, J lost 2 bases, and 4 bases stayed unmatched. CDR1 is MNHEY, CDR2 SMNVEV, per germline (reference sequence). The CDR3 sequence is CASSLSRAGTYEQYF. CDR3 coding DNA: TGTGCCAGCAGTTTATCACGAGCGGGAACCTACGAGCAGTACTTC.

The chain combines TRBV10-3 with TRBJ1-2, with a possible D match to TRBD1 (5 bases). Per germline, CDR1 ENHRY and CDR2 SYGVKD. Trimming shortened V by 0 bases and J by 8 bases, and 19 bases separated the two germline ends. The CDR3 has 16 amino acids. The CDR3 region has the DNA TGTGCCATCAGTGAGTCGGTGGGACGGGTAGTTCGCGGCTACACCTTC. Its translation is CAISESVGRVVRGYTF.

The chain combines TRBV11-1 with TRBJ2-5; D possibly corresponds to TRBD2 (5 bases). Deletions cut 5 bases from V and 9 bases from J, with 16 bases between. CDR1 and CDR2 from the germline V gene are SGHAT and FQDESV (reference sequence). The CDR3 has 13 amino acids. The CDR3 DNA follows: TGTGCCAGCAGCACCCTCGGACCCGGGGCCCAGTACTTC. This sequence encodes CASSTLGPGAQYF.

Many counts were recorded for this clonotype. The chain employs TRBV20-1 and TRBJ2-3; 10 nucleotides line up with TRBD1. The CDR3 runs to 14 residues. V lost 5 bases, J lost 2 bases, and 4 bases stayed unmatched. CDR1 is DFQATT, CDR2 SNEGSKA, per germline (reference sequence). CDR3 region: CSAPGTGATDTQYF. The CDR3 coding sequence is TGCAGTGCTCCCGGGACAGGGGCCACAGATACGCAGTATTTT.

The chain couples TRBV15 to TRBJ2-7; TRBD2 matches at 16 bases. This CDR3 comprises 18 residues. Trimming at V came to 8 bases and at J to 4 bases, leaving 14 bases not matched to a gene. Germline V CDR1 and CDR2: LNHNV, YYDKDF (reference sequence). The CDR3 DNA follows: TGTGCCACCGGCGGGACTAGCGGGAGGGCCGGGGTGGGGTACGAGCAGTACTTC. It encodes CATGGTSGRAGVGYEQYF.

The chain carries TRBV27 and TRBJ1-1; TRBD1 is a possible D gene (6 bases). The germline gives CDR1 MNHEY, CDR2 SMNVEV (reference sequence). The V end lost 4 bases, the J end lost 4 bases, and 10 bases lay between the germline ends. The CDR3 totals 13 residues. CDR3 loop: CASSYGGLTEAFF. The DNA for the CDR3 is TGTGCCAGCAGTTACGGGGGGCTCACTGAAGCTTTCTTT.

The V call is TRBV20-1, the J call TRBJ2-2; a possible D gene is TRBD2 (8 bases). There are 15 residues in the CDR3. The V end lost 0 bases, the J end lost 4 bases, and 12 bases lay between the germline ends. Germline assignment: CDR1 DFQATT and CDR2 SNEGSKA (reference sequence). The CDR3 region has the DNA TGCAGTGCTAGAGACCGGGAGGGGGCCACCGGGGAGCTGTTTTTT. Translated: CSARDREGATGELFF.

There are many counts of this clonotype. The chain employs TRBV24-1 and TRBJ2-1, with 8 nucleotides matching TRBD1. The CDR3 totals 16 residues. Germline V gives CDR1 KGHDR, CDR2 SFDVKD. J was trimmed by 0 bases and V by 3 bases; bases with no gene match: 3. DNA of the CDR3: TGTGCCACCAGTGATGACAGGGGCCCCTCCTACAATGAGCAGTTCTTC. Amino acid sequence: CATSDDRGPSYNEQFF.

This clonotype has a handful of counts. The chain carries TRBV6-1 and TRBJ1-6; D not resolved. V was shortened by 6 bases and J by 5 bases, with 20 bases between the two germline ends. Germline V gives CDR1 MNHNS, CDR2 SASEGT. The CDR3 spans 17 residues. The CDR3 nucleotides read TGTGCCAGCAGCCACCTATCGTTGAAGGGAAATAATTCACCCCTCCACTTT. Translation gives CASSHLSLKGNNSPLHF.

Comments on this clonotype: The germline gene is not matched at one end of the junction; a read error may be the cause. This chain connects TRBV20-1 to TRBJ2-5; 13 nucleotides align to TRBD2. From germline, CDR1 is DFQATT and CDR2 SNEGSKA (reference sequence). The CDR3 runs to 15 residues. Here the CDR3 reads CSSSSGTSGMDTEYF. In DNA form, the CDR3 reads TGCAGTTCTAGTTCCGGGACTAGCGGGATGGATACCGAGTACTTC.

A remark on this clonotype: One junction end disagrees with the germline gene, perhaps due to a read error. This chain connects TRBV5-5 to TRBJ2-3; TRBD1 aligns across 8 bases. CDR3 length: 16 amino acids. Germline V lookup: CDR1 SGHKS, CDR2 YYEKEE (reference sequence). This CDR3 is CASSPDWTGITDAQYF. CDR3 nucleotides: TGTGCCAGCAGCCCGGACTGGACAGGGATCACAGATGCGCAGTATTTT.

In its sample, this clonotype was seen many times. V is TRBV12-3 or TRBV12-4 and J is TRBJ2-1, with 8 nucleotides matching TRBD1. The CDR3 spans 16 residues. V was pared by 8 bases and J by 6 bases, with 15 bases of the junction left unmatched. The CDR3 DNA reads TGTGCCAGCCGACAAATAGGACAGGGTGGGAGCAATGAGCAGTTCTTC. Its protein product is CASRQIGQGGSNEQFF.

This clonotype was counted between two and nine times. The chain joins TRBV19 to TRBJ2-7, with 7 bases that match TRBD1. This CDR3 is built from 14 residues. V gave up 7 bases and J gave up 1 base; unmatched junction bases: 7. CDR1 LNHDA and CDR2 SQIVND come from the germline V gene (reference sequence). The CDR3 bases are TGTGCCAGTACCGCGGACAGGTCTTCCTACGAGCAGTACTTC. It translates to CASTADRSSYEQYF.

The CDR3 spells CASRTGANKNIQYF. The CDR3 DNA reads TGTGCCAGCCGTACCGGGGCGAACAAAAACATTCAGTACTTC. V and J are TRBV27 and TRBJ2-4; D tentatively fits TRBD1 or TRBD2 (5 bases each). Per the germline V gene, CDR1 is MNHEY and CDR2 is SMNVEV (reference sequence). The CDR3 has 14 amino acids. The V and J ends lost 8 bases and 3 bases respectively, with 14 bases between them.

This clonotype was found many times. J is TRBJ2-3 and V is TRBV28; 12 bases line up with TRBD2. Looked up from germline, CDR1 is MDHEN and CDR2 is SYDVKM. The CDR3 contains 17 residues. The ends lost 6 bases at V and 5 bases at J; junction bases unmatched: 12. For the CDR3, the DNA is TGTGCCAGCAGCATTGGGGTACTAGCGGGAGGTTTAGATACGCAGTATTTT. As protein: CASSIGVLAGGLDTQYF.

The rearrangement uses TRBV7-9 and TRBJ1-5; no clear D gene. The CDR3 has 14 amino acids. V gave up 5 bases and J gave up 3 bases, with 11 bases separating them. Per the germline V gene, CDR1 is SEHNR and CDR2 is FQNEAQ (reference sequence). CDR3 sequence (DNA): TGTGCCAGCAGCCCTGACGTACTCAATCAGCCCCAGCATTTT. It is translated as CASSPDVLNQPQHF.

This clonotype came up a few times. This chain links TRBV30 with TRBJ2-2, with D possibly TRBD1 on 6 matching bases. CDR1 and CDR2 (germline): GTSNPN, SVGIG (reference sequence). This CDR3 contains 15 residues. Trimming pared 3 bases from V and 7 bases from J, leaving 18 bases between. This CDR3 is CAWRIPTGSFGELFF. The CDR3 region has the DNA TGTGCCTGGAGGATCCCGACAGGCAGTTTCGGGGAGCTGTTTTTT. The full variable domain, completed using reference TRBV30 and TRBJ2-2, is SQTIHQWPATLVQPVGSPLSLECTVEGTSNPNLYWYRQAAGRGLQLLFYSVGIGQISSEVPQNLSASRPQDRQFILSSKKLLLSDSGFYLCAWRIPTGSFGELFFGEGSRLTVL.

In DNA, the CDR3 is TGCAGTGCTAGAGAGTCCCTACAGGGGAGGTTCTATGGCTACACCTTC. Amino acids: CSARESLQGRFYGYTF. The J gene is TRBJ1-2, the V gene TRBV20-1; 7 bases are a match to TRBD1. CDR3 size: 16 residues. Germline V lookup: CDR1 DFQATT, CDR2 SNEGSKA (reference sequence). V shed 0 bases and J 4 bases; nucleotides not matched to a gene: 11.

At least ten counts were recorded for this clonotype. The chain uses TRBV6-6 and TRBJ2-7, with D perhaps being TRBD1 or TRBD2 (5 bases each). The germline V and J ends were trimmed by 0 bases and 4 bases, with 16 bases remaining between them. Germline V gene data show CDR1 as MNHNY and CDR2 as SVGAGI (reference sequence). The CDR3 extends over 16 amino acids. Here the CDR3 reads CASSYSGPPRPYEQYF. DNA for the CDR3: TGTGCCAGCAGTTACTCGGGACCCCCGAGGCCGTACGAGCAGTACTTC.

This clonotype has more than one count but fewer than ten. The chain carries TRBV5-1 and TRBJ2-1, with TRBD2 identical over 11 bases. The CDR3 is 13 residues long. V lost 7 bases to trimming and J lost 7 bases; unmatched junction nucleotides: 4. Germline V gene lookup returns CDR1 SGHRS and CDR2 YFSETQ. The CDR3, as DNA: TGCGCCAGCGCGGGACTAGCGGAGAATGAGCAGTTCTTC. This sequence encodes CASAGLAENEQFF. Using reference TRBV5-1 and TRBJ2-1 for the parts outside the CDR3, the full variable domain is KAGVTQTPRYLIKTRGQQVTLSCSPISGHRSVSWYQQTPGQGLQFLFEYFSETQRNKGNFPGRFSGRQFSNSRSEMNVSTLELGDSALYLCASAGLAENEQFFGPGTRLTVL.